This entry lists 12 T cell receptor beta chains sequenced from one sample in a study of CD8 T cells in Susac syndrome (dated by TCRdb to between 2017 and 2020). Library preparation employed the immunoSEQ multiplex PCR assay. RNA was extracted using the RNeasy kit, and about 0.45 to 1 ug of the RNA was reverse transcribed with random hexamers. Using fastp at Q25 and MiXCR, TCRdb reprocessed the public reads and kept productive beta chains. Every CDR3 protein is listed once, alongside the most common genes and DNA of its rows. The sample table holds around 200,000 distinct CDR3 sequences, of which roughly 94% were seen once. Approximately 0.094% of the sample is taken by the ten largest. The sample was CD4+ T cells from PBMCs. The receptors were sampled from a human donor in good health.

The V and J genes are TRBV15 and TRBJ2-2, with D possibly being TRBD1 or TRBD2 (5 bases each). V dropped 0 bases and J dropped 6 bases, with 17 bases sitting between them. This CDR3 comprises 17 residues. Germline V gene lookup returns CDR1 LNHNV and CDR2 YYDKDF (reference sequence). CDR3 bases: TGTGCCACCAGCAGAGATAGAGGGGCGTCTTTAGCCGGGGAGCTGTTTTTT. Translation: CATSRDRGASLAGELFF.

The chain has TRBV29-1 and TRBJ1-4; D unclear. V was shortened by 1 base and J by 8 bases, with 5 bases between the two germline ends. The CDR3 has 11 amino acids. Germline CDR1 is SQVTM and CDR2 is ANQGSEA. The CDR3, as DNA: TGCAGCGTTGAAGTACGGGAAAAACTGTTTTTT. This gives the protein CSVEVREKLFF.

The chain is built from TRBV3-1 and TRBJ2-1; D might be TRBD2 (6 bases). Looked up from germline, CDR1 is LGHDT and CDR2 is YNNKEL (reference sequence). The CDR3 spans 14 residues. V shed 4 bases and J shed 10 bases, with 17 bases lying between them. In nucleotides, the CDR3 is TGTGCCAGCAGCCGAGAAGATAGGAGGGGCGAGCAGTTCTTC. As protein: CASSREDRRGEQFF.

The chain uses TRBV3-1 and TRBJ1-5; D remains unclear. Trimming removed 6 bases from V and 0 bases from J, with 9 bases in between. CDR3 length: 14 amino acids. Germline CDR1 and CDR2: LGHDT and YNNKEL (reference sequence). CDR3 in DNA: TGTGCCAGCAGTCGTGGAGATAGCAATCAGCCCCAGCATTTT. Its translation: CASSRGDSNQPQHF.

The rearrangement uses TRBV5-4 and TRBJ2-1, with D maybe TRBD2 (5 bases). The CDR3 has 16 residues. CDR1 SGHNT and CDR2 YYREEE come from the germline V gene (reference sequence). V lost 3 bases and J 0 bases, leaving 13 bases between the germline ends. The CDR3: CASSSFGLSSYNEQFF. In DNA, the CDR3 is TGTGCCAGCAGCTCCTTTGGACTGAGCTCCTACAATGAGCAGTTCTTC. The variable domain in full, with the rest retrieved from reference TRBV5-4 and TRBJ2-1, is ETGVTQSPTHLIKTRGQQVTLRCSSQSGHNTVSWYQQALGQGPQFIFQYYREEENGRGNFPPRFSGLQFPNYSSELNVNALELDDSALYLCASSSFGLSSYNEQFFGPGTRLTVL.

The rearrangement uses TRBV20-1 and TRBJ2-1; 15 bases are a match to TRBD2. The CDR3 is 14 residues long. Germline V gene lookup returns CDR1 DFQATT and CDR2 SNEGSKA (reference sequence). With V trimmed by 5 bases and J by 9 bases, 5 bases remained unmatched. In DNA, the CDR3 is TGCAGTGCTCAGAGGGGACTAGCGGGAGGTGAGCAGTTCTTC. This gives the protein CSAQRGLAGGEQFF.

The chain is built from TRBV12-3 or TRBV12-4 and TRBJ1-5; D is unclear. Trimming shortened V by 9 bases and J by 6 bases, and 9 bases separated the two germline ends. This CDR3 is built from 11 residues. The DNA for the CDR3 is TGTGCCAGTACGGCCGTTCAGCCCCAGCATTTT. Translated: CASTAVQPQHF.

This sequence joins TRBV3-1 and TRBJ2-5, with D maybe TRBD1 (6 bases). This CDR3 has 13 residues. Trimming removed 4 bases from V and 4 bases from J, with 10 bases in between. Germline CDR1 LGHDT, CDR2 YNNKEL (reference sequence). The CDR3 sequence is CASSRGQRETQYF. The CDR3 region has the DNA TGTGCCAGCAGCCGAGGACAGCGAGAGACCCAGTACTTC.

This rearrangement joins TRBV7-9 to TRBJ2-4; D is unclear. The V gene's germline CDR1 is SEHNR and CDR2 FQNEAQ (reference sequence). The CDR3 is made up of 14 amino acids. V lost 1 base and J lost 8, with 12 bases in between. CDR3 in DNA: TGTGCCAGCAGCTTAGGGGCCTTGGGATACATTCAGTACTTC. This encodes CASSLGALGYIQYF.

The gene calls are TRBV5-4 and TRBJ2-5; 10 bases align to TRBD1. The trim removed 4 bases at V and 3 bases at J, leaving 6 bases unmatched. The CDR3 is made up of 15 amino acids. CDR1 and CDR2 from the germline V gene are SGHNT and YYREEE (reference sequence). Here the CDR3 DNA reads TGTGCCAGCAGCCCGACAGGGGGCCAGGAAGAGACCCAGTACTTC. Amino acid sequence: CASSPTGGQEETQYF.

The V call is TRBV20-1, the J call TRBJ2-3; 13 nucleotides agree with TRBD2. Germline V lookup: CDR1 DFQATT, CDR2 SNEGSKA (reference sequence). This CDR3 has 16 amino acids. Unmatched junction bases numbered 11, after V lost 6 bases and J lost 5 bases. CDR3: CSARTSGGPSVDTQYF. The CDR3 DNA reads TGCAGTGCACGGACTAGCGGGGGCCCGAGCGTAGATACGCAGTATTTT.

This chain joins TRBV3-1 and TRBJ2-1, with D tentatively TRBD2 (6 bases). The germline gives CDR1 LGHDT, CDR2 YNNKEL (reference sequence). The germline V and J ends were trimmed by 1 base and 9 bases, with 13 bases remaining between them. CDR3 length: 14 amino acids. CDR3 loop: CASSQGLAVGEQFF. CDR3 nucleotide sequence: TGTGCCAGCAGCCAAGGTTTAGCGGTGGGTGAGCAGTTCTTC.